The TCR beta chain described here comes from a study of OX40 agonist ivuxolimab in advanced cancers. Overall study: Across the patients, intravenous ivuxolimab was delivered every 2 weeks at 0.01 to 10 mg/kg.

Repertoires were generated with immunoSEQ multiplex PCR, while TCRdb's copy carries only in-frame clones and drops some. In the table there are tens of thousands of clones, about 94% of which are singletons. V lost 3 bases to trimming and J lost 8 bases, with 22 bases between them. This CDR3 has 16 amino acids. Germline CDR1 is KGHSH and CDR2 is LQKENI. The sequencing here drew on CD4+ or CD8+ T cells sorted from blood, taken in a trial of the OX40 agonist ivuxolimab. V and J are TRBV18 and TRBJ1-2; D unresolved. The origin of this receptor is an adult with an advanced solid tumor such as melanoma, head and neck, liver or kidney cancer. CDR3 bases: TGTGCCAGCTCACCCCCTCAGCAATCTCGGGTAGGCGGCTACACCTTC. This encodes CASSPPQQSRVGGYTF.